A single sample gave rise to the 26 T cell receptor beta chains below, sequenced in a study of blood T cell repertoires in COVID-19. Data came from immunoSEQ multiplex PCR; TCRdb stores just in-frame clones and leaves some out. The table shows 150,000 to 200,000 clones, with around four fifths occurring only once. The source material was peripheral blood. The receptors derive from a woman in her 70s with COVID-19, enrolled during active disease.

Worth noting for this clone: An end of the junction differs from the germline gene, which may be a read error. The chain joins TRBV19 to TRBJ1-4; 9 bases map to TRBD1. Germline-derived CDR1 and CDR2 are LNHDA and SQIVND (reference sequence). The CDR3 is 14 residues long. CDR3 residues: CTSSTGQGNEKLFF. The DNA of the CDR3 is TGTACCAGTAGTACGGGACAGGGAAATGAAAAACTGTTTTTT.

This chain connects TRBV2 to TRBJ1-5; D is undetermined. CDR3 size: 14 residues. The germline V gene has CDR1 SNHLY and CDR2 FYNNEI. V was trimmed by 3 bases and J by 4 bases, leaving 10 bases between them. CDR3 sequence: CASSERRLNQPQHF. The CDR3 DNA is TGTGCCAGCAGTGAGCGCAGGTTAAATCAGCCCCAGCATTTT. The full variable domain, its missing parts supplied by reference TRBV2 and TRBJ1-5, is EPEVTQTPSHQVTQMGQEVILRCVPISNHLYFYWYRQILGQKVEFLVSFYNNEISEKSEIFDDQFSVERPDGSNFTLKIRSTKLEDSAMYFCASSERRLNQPQHFGDGTRLSIL.

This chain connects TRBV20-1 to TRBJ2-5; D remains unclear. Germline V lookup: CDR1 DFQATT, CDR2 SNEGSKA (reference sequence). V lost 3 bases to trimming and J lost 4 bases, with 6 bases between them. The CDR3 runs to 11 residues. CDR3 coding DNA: TGCAGTGCTAGTCACGGAGAGACCCAGTACTTC. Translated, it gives CSASHGETQYF.

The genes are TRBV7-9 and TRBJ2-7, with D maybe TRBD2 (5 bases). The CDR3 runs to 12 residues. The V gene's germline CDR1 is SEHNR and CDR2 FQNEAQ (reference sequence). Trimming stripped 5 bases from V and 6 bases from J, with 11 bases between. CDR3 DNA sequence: TGTGCCAGCAGCGCAGCTCGGGGCGAGCAGTACTTC. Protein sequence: CASSAARGEQYF. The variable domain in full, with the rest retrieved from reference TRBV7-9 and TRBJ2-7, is DTGVSQNPRHKITKRGQNVTFRCDPISEHNRLYWYRQTLGQGPEFLTYFQNEAQLEKSRLLSDRFSAERPKGSFSTLEIQRTEQGDSAMYLCASSAARGEQYFGPGTRLTVT.

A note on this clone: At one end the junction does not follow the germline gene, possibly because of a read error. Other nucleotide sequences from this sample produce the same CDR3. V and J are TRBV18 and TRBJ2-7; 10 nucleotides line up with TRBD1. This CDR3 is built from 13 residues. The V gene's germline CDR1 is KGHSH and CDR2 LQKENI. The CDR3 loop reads CASSPGTGDEQYF. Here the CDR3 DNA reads TGTGCCAGCTCACCTGGGACAGGGGACGAACAGTACTTC.

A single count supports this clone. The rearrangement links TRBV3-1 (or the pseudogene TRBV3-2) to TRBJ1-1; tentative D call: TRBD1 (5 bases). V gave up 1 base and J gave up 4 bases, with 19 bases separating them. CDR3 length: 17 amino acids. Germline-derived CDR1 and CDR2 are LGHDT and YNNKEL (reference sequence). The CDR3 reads CASSQVPGGTFGTEAFF. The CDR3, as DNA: TGTGCCAGCAGCCAAGTTCCGGGGGGAACATTTGGCACTGAAGCTTTCTTT.

The CDR3 coding sequence is TGTGCCACCAGTGACCGAACAGGGTGGGGTGAAAAACTGTTTTTT. Amino acids: CATSDRTGWGEKLFF. The V gene is TRBV24-1, the J gene TRBJ1-4; maybe TRBD1 (6 bases). The CDR3 contains 15 residues. With 4 bases removed from V and 7 bases from J, the gap between germline ends came to 15 bases. Germline V gives CDR1 KGHDR, CDR2 SFDVKD.

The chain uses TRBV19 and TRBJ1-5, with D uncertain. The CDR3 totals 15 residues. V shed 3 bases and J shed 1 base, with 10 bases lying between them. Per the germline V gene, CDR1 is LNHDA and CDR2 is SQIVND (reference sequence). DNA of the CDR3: TGTGCCAGTAGTATCTCGGGAGAAAGCAATCAGCCCCAGCATTTT. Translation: CASSISGESNQPQHF. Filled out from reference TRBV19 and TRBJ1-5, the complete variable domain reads DGGITQSPKYLFRKEGQNVTLSCEQNLNHDAMYWYRQDPGQGLRLIYYSQIVNDFQKGDIAEGYSVSREKKESFPLTVTSAQKNPTAFYLCASSISGESNQPQHFGDGTRLSIL.

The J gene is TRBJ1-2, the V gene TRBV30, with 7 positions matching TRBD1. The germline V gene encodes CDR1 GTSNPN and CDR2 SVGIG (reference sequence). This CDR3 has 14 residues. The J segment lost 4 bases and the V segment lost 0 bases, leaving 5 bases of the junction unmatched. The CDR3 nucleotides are TGTGCCTGGAGTGTCCGGACAGGTTTCTATGGCTACACCTTC. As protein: CAWSVRTGFYGYTF.

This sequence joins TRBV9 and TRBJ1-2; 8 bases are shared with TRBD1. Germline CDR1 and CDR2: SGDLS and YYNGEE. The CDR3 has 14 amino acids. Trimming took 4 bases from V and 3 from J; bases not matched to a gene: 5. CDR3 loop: CASSPAGGYYGYTF. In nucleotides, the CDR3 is TGTGCCAGCAGCCCAGCAGGGGGCTACTATGGCTACACCTTC.

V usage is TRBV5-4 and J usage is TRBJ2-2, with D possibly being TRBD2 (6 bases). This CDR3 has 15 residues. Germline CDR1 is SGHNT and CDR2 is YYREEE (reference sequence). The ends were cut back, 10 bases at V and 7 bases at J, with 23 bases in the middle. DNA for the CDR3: TGTGCCTTTTTTTCGCTAGCGTCTGGTGGCGGGGAGCTGTTTTTT. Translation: CAFFSLASGGGELFF.

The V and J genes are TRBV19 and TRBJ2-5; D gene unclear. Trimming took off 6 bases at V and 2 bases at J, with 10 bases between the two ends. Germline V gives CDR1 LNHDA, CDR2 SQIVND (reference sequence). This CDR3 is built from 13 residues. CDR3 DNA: TGTGCCAGTAGCGGAGCTAATCAAGAGACCCAGTACTTC. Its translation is CASSGANQETQYF.

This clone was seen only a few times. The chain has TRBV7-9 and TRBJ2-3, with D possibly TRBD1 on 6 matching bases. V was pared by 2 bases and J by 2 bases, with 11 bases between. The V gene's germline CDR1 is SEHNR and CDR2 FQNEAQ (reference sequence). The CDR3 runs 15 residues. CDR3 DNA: TGTGCCAGCAGCTTACCCACAGGGTTCACAGATACGCAGTATTTT. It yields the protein CASSLPTGFTDTQYF.

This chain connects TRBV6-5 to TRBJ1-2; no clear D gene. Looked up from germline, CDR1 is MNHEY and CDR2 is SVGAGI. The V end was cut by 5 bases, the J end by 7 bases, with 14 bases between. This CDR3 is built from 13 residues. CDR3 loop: CASSRTPGSGYTF. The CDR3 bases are TGTGCCAGCAGTCGGACGCCGGGGAGTGGCTACACCTTC.

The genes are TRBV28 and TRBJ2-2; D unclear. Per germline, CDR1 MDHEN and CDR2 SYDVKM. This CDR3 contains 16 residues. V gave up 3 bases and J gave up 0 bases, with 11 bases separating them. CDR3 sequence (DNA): TGTGCCAGCAGTTTGGTACAGACAACGAACACCGGGGAGCTGTTTTTT. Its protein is CASSLVQTTNTGELFF.

The CDR3 sequence: CSVDRGGETQYF. CDR3 nucleotide sequence: TGCAGCGTTGACAGGGGAGGGGAGACCCAGTACTTC. The rearrangement links TRBV29-1 to TRBJ2-5; maybe TRBD2 (7 bases). The germline V and J ends were trimmed by 3 bases and 5 bases, with 10 bases remaining between them. This CDR3 spans 12 amino acids. Germline CDR1 is SQVTM and CDR2 is ANQGSEA.

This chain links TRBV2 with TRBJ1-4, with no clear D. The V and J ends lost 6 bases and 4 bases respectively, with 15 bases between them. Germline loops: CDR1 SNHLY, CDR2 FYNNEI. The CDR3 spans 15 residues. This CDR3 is CASSATANGNEKLFF. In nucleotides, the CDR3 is TGTGCCAGCAGCGCTACCGCCAATGGTAATGAAAAACTGTTTTTT.

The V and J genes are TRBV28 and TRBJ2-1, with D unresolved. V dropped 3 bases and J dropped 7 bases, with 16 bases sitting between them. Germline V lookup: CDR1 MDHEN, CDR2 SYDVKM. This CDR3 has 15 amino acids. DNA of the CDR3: TGTGCCAGCAGTTTTGAGGAAACTCTTGGGAATGAGCAGTTCTTC. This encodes CASSFEETLGNEQFF.

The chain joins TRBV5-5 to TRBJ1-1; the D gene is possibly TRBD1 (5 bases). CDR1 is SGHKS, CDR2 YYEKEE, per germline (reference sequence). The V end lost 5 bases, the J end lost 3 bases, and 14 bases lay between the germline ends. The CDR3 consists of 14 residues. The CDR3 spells CASRSPDSYTEAFF. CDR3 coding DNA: TGTGCCAGCAGGTCTCCCGACAGTTACACTGAAGCTTTCTTT.

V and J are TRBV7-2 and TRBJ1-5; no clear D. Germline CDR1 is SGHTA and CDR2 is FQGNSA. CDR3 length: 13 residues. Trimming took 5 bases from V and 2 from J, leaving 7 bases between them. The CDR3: CASSAGGNQPQHF. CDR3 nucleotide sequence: TGTGCCAGCAGCGCCGGGGGCAATCAGCCCCAGCATTTT.

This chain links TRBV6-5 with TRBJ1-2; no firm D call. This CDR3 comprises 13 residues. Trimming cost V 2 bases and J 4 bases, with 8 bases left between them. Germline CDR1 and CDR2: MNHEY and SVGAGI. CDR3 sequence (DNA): TGTGCCAGCAGTTACGCGGAATCCTATGGCTACACCTTC. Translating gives CASSYAESYGYTF.

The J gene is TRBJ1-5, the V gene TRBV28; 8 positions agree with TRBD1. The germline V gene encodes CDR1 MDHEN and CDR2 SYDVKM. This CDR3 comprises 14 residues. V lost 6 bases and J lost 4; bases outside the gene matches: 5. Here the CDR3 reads CASRQGARNQPQHF. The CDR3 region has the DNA TGTGCCAGCAGGCAGGGGGCCCGAAATCAGCCCCAGCATTTT.

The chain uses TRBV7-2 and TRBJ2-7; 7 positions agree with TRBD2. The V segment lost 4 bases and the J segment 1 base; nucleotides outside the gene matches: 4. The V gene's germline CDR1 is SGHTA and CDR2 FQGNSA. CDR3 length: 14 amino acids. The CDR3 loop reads CASSSLGGSYEQYF. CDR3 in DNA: TGTGCCAGCAGCTCCTTGGGGGGGTCCTACGAGCAGTACTTC.

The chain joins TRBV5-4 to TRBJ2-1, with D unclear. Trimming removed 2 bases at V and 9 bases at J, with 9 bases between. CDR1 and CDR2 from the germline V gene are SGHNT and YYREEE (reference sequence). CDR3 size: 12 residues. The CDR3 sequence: CASSFLGGEQFF. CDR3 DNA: TGTGCCAGCAGCTTCCTAGGTGGTGAGCAGTTCTTC.

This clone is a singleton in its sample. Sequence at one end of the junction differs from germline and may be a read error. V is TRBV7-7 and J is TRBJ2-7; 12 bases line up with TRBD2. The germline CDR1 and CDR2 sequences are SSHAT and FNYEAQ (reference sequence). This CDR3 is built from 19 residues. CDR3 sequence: CASSLDSTSGRRLGYEQYF. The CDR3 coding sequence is TGTGCTAGCAGCTTAGACTCGACTAGCGGGAGAAGACTAGGCTACGAGCAGTACTTC.

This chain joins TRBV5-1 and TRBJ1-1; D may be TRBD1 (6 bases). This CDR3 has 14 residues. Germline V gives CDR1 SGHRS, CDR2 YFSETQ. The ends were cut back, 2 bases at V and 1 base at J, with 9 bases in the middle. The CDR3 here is CASSFTGPNTEAFF. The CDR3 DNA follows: TGCGCCAGCAGCTTTACAGGGCCGAACACTGAAGCTTTCTTT.